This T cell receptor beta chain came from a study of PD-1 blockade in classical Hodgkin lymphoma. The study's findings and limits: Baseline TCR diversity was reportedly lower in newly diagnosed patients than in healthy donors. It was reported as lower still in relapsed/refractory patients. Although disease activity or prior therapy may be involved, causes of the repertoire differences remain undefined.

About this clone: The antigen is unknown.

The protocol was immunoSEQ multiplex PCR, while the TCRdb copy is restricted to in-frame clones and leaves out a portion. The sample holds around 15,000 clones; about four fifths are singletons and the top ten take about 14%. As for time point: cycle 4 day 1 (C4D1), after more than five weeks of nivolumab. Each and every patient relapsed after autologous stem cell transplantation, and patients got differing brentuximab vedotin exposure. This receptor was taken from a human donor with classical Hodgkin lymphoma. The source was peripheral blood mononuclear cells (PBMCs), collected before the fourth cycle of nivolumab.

The CDR3 sequence: CASSTGLEGVARKETQYF. The CDR3 DNA reads TGCGCCAGCAGCACGGGACTAGAAGGTGTGGCCCGAAAAGAGACCCAGTACTTC. J is TRBJ2-5 and V is TRBV5-1; 8 nucleotides line up with TRBD2. With V trimmed by 4 bases and J by 3 bases, 17 bases remained unmatched. The CDR3 covers 18 residues. From germline, CDR1 is SGHRS and CDR2 YFSETQ.